This T cell receptor (beta chain) was found in a study of regulatory T cells in long-lasting Graves disease. The authors built TCR beta libraries using iRepertoire HTBI primers and Arm-PCR of CDR3 regions. TCRdb redid the calling of the multiplex PCR reads with MiXCR, one entry per CDR3 protein. The sample shows about 460,000 distinct CDR3 sequences, 22% of them seen only once. Study conclusions and caveats: The study examined only peripheral blood, not thyroid tissue.

V was cut by 1 base and J by 9 bases, with 10 bases left in between. The germline V gene encodes CDR1 SGHAT and CDR2 FQNNGV. The CDR3 consists of 14 residues. This clonotype has at least ten counts. Antigen: not known. The time point is: persistent/refractory GD, antithyroid drugs over 5 years with positive TRAb. From RNA extracted from PBMCs, the TCR library was made. The genes are TRBV11-2 and TRBJ1-6; D unclear. The sample here was peripheral blood mononuclear cells (PBMCs), taken when the disease was refractory, from a patient treated with antithyroid drugs. The source of this sequence is a female donor with Graves disease. The CDR3: CASSLASELSPLHF. CDR3 DNA sequence: TGTGCCAGCAGCTTAGCCTCCGAGCTTTCACCCCTCCACTTT.